The clone carrying this T cell receptor beta chain has only one observation. Its antigen is unidentified. The sample belongs to a study of OX40 agonist ivuxolimab in advanced cancers. Study outcomes and limitations: Some nonresponders additionally presented with little normalized T-cell clonal expansion. CD4+ and CD8+ T cells in blood underwent clonal expansion by week 6 at 0.1 to 3.0 mg/kg.

The table came from immunoSEQ multiplex PCR; TCRdb's copy has only in-frame clones and leaves some out. The data contain 100,000 or so clones, less than 90% of them singletons. The V gene's germline CDR1 is SGDLS and CDR2 YYNGEE. This CDR3 is 15 amino acids long. Trimming took 4 bases from V and 3 from J; bases not matched to a gene: 6. The TCR sequence derives from an adult with an advanced solid tumor such as melanoma, head and neck, liver or kidney cancer. The sample was CD4+ or CD8+ T cells sorted from blood, taken in a trial of the OX40 agonist ivuxolimab. The chain couples TRBV9 to TRBJ2-7, with 11 bases that match TRBD2. The CDR3 region is CASSPRLAGNYEQYF. The CDR3 region has the DNA TGTGCCAGCAGCCCCCGACTAGCGGGGAACTACGAGCAGTACTTC. The full variable domain, in which reference TRBV9 and TRBJ2-7 provide the parts outside the CDR3, is DSGVTQTPKHLITATGQRVTLRCSPRSGDLSVYWYQQSLDQGLQFLIQYYNGEERAKGNILERFSAQQFPDLHSELNLSSLELGDSALYFCASSPRLAGNYEQYFGPGTRLTVT.